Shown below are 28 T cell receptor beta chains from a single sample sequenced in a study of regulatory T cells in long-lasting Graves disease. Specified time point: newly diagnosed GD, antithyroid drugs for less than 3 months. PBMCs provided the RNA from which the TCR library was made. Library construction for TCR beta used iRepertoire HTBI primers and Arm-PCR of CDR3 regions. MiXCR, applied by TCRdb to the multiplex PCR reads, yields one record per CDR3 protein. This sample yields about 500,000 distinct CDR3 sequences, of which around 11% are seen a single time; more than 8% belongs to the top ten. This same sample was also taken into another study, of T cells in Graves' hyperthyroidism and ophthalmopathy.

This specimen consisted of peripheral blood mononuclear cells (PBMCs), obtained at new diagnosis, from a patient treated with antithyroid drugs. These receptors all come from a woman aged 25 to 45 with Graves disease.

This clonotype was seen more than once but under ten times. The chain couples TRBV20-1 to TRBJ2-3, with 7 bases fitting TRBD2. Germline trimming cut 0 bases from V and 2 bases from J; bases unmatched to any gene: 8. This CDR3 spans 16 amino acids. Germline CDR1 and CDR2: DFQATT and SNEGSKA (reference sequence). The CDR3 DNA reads TGCAGTGCTAGAGATAAGGAGCGGGGTTACACAGATACGCAGTATTTT. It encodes CSARDKERGYTDTQYF.

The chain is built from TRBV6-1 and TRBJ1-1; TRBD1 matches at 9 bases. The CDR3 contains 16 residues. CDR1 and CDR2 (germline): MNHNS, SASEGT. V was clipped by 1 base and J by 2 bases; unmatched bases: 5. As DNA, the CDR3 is TGTGCCAGCAGTGAAGAAACAGGGGGCGGAAACACTGAAGCTTTCTTT. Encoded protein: CASSEETGGGNTEAFF.

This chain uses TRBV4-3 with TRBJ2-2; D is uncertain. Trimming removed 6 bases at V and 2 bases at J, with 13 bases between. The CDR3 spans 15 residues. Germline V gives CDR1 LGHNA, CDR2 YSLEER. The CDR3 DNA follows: TGCGCCAGCAGGCTCGACCGAGTTAACACCGGGGAGCTGTTTTTT. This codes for CASRLDRVNTGELFF.

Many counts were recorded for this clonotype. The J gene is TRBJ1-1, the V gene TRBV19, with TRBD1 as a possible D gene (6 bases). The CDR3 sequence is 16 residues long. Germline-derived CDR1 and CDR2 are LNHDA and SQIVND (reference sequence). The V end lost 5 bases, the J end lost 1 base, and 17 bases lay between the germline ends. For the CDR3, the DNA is TGTGCCAGTAGTCCCCGACCACAGGGAAAGAACACTGAAGCTTTCTTT. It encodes CASSPRPQGKNTEAFF.

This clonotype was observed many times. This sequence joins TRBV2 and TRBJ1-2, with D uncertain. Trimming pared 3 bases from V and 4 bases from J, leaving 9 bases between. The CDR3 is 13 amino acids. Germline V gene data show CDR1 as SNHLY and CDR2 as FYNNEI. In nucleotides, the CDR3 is TGTGCCAGCAGTGACGACTTGGGCTATGGCTACACCTTC. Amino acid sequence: CASSDDLGYGYTF. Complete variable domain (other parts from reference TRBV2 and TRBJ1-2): EPEVTQTPSHQVTQMGQEVILRCVPISNHLYFYWYRQILGQKVEFLVSFYNNEISEKSEIFDDQFSVERPDGSNFTLKIRSTKLEDSAMYFCASSDDLGYGYTFGSGTRLTVV.

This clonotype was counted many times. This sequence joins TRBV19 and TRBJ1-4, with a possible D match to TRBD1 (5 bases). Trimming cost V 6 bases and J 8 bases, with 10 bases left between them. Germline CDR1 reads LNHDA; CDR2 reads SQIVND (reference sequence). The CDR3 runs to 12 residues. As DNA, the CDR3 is TGTGCCAGTAGCGGTTGGGACGAAAAACTGTTTTTT. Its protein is CASSGWDEKLFF.

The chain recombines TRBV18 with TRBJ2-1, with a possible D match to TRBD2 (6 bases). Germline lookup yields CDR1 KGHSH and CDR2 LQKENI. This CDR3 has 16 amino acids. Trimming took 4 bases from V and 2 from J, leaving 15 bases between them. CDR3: CASSLGSGYPYNEQFF. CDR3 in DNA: TGTGCCAGCTCACTTGGTAGCGGTTATCCCTACAATGAGCAGTTCTTC.

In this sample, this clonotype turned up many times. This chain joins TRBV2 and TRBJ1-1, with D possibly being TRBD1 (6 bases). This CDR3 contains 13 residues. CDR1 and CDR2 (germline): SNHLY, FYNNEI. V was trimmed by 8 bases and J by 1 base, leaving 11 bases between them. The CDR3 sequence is CASGLQGNTEAFF. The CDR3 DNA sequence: TGTGCCAGCGGGTTACAGGGGAACACTGAAGCTTTCTTT.

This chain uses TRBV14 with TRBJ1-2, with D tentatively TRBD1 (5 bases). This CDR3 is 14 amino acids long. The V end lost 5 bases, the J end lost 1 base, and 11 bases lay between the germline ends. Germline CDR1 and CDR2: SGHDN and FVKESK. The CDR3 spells CASSKGRHNYGYTF. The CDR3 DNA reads TGTGCCAGCAGCAAGGGACGGCATAACTATGGCTACACCTTC.

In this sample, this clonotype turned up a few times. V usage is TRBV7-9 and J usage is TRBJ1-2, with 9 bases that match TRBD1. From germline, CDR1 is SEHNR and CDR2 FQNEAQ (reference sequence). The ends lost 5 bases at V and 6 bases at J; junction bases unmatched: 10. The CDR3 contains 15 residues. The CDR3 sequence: CASSIGTGSPNGYTF. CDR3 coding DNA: TGTGCCAGCAGCATCGGGACAGGGAGTCCGAATGGCTACACCTTC.

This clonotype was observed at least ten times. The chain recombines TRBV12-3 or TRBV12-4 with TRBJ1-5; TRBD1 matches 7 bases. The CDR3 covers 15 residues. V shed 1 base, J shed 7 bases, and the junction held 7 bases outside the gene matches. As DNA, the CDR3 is TGTGCCAGCAGTTTAGGGAGGGGGCGGAGCCAGCCCCAGCATTTT. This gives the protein CASSLGRGRSQPQHF.

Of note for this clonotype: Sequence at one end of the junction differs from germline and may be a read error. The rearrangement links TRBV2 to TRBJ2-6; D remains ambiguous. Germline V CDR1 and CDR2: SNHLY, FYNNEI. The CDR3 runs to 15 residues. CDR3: CTSAVGKAGANVLTF. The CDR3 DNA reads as TGTACCAGCGCGGTGGGGAAAGCTGGGGCCAACGTCCTGACTTTC.

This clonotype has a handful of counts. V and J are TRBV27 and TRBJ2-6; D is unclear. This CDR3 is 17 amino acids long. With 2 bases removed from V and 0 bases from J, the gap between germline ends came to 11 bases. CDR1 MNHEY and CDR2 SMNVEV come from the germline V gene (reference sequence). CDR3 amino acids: CASSLKGTGSGANVLTF. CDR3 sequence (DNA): TGTGCCAGCAGTTTAAAGGGCACTGGCTCTGGGGCCAACGTCCTGACTTTC.

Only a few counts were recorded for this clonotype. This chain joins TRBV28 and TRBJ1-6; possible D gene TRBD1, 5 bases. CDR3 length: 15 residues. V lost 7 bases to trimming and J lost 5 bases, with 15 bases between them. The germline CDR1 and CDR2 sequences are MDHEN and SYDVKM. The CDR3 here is CASILQGDHNSPLHF. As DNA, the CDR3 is TGTGCCAGCATCCTCCAGGGTGATCATAATTCACCCCTCCACTTT.

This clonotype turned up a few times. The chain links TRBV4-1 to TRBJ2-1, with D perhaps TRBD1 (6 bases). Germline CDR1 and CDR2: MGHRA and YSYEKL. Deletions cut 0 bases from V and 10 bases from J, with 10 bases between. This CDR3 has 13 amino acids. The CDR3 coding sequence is TGCGCCAGCAGCCAAGATCTGGGGACAGAGCAGTTCTTC. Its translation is CASSQDLGTEQFF.

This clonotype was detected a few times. CDR3 DNA sequence: TGCAGCGTCTCCACTAGCGGACAAGAGACCCAGTACTTC. The encoded protein is CSVSTSGQETQYF. The genes are TRBV29-1 and TRBJ2-5; 8 positions match TRBD2. Germline-derived CDR1 and CDR2 are SQVTM and ANQGSEA. Trimming took 6 bases from V and 2 from J; bases not matched to a gene: 5. CDR3 length equals 13 residues. Using reference TRBV29-1 and TRBJ2-5 for the parts outside the CDR3, the full variable domain is SAVISQKPSRDICQRGTSLTIQCQVDSQVTMMFWYRQQPGQSLTLIATANQGSEATYESGFVIDKFPISRPNLTFSTLTVSNMSPEDSSIYLCSVSTSGQETQYFGPGTRLLVL.

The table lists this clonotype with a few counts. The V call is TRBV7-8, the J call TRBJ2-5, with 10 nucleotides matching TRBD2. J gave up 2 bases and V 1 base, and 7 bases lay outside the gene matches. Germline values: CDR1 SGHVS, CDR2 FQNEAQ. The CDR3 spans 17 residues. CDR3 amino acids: CASSLGVAGGLQETQYF. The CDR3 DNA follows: TGTGCCAGCAGCTTAGGGGTAGCGGGAGGCCTTCAAGAGACCCAGTACTTC.

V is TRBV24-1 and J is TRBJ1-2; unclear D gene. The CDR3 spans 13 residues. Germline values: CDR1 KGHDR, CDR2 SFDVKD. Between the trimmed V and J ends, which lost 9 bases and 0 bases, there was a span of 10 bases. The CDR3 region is CATQNGANYGYTF. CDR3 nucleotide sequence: TGTGCCACCCAGAACGGGGCTAACTATGGCTACACCTTC.

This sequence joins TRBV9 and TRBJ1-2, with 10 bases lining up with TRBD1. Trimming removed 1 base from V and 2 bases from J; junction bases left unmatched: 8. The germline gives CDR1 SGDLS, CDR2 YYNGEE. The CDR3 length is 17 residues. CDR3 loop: CASSVNRDRGLNYGYTF. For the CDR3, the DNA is TGTGCCAGCAGCGTAAACCGAGACAGGGGGCTCAACTATGGCTACACCTTC. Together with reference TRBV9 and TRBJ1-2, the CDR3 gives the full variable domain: DSGVTQTPKHLITATGQRVTLRCSPRSGDLSVYWYQQSLDQGLQFLIQYYNGEERAKGNILERFSAQQFPDLHSELNLSSLELGDSALYFCASSVNRDRGLNYGYTFGSGTRLTVV.

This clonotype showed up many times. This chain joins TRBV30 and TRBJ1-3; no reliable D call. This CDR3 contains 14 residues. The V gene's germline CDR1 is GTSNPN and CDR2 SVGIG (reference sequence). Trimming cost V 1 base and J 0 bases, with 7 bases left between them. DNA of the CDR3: TGTGCCTGGAGTGCGGGCCTCTCTGGAAACACCATATATTTT. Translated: CAWSAGLSGNTIYF. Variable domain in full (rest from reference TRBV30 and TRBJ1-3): SQTIHQWPATLVQPVGSPLSLECTVEGTSNPNLYWYRQAAGRGLQLLFYSVGIGQISSEVPQNLSASRPQDRQFILSSKKLLLSDSGFYLCAWSAGLSGNTIYFGEGSWLTVV.

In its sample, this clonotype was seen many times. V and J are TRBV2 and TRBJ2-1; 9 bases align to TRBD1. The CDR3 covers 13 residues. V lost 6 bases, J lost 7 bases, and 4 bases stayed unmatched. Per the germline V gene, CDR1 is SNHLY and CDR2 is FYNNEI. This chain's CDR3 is CASRQGALNEQFF. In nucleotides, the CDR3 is TGTGCCAGCAGACAGGGGGCGCTTAATGAGCAGTTCTTC.

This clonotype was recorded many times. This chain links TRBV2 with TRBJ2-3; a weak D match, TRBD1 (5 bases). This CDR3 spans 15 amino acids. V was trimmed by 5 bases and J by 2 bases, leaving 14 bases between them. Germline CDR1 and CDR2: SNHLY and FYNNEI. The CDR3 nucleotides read TGTGCCAGCAGTTTCTCATGGGGCAACACAGATACGCAGTATTTT. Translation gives CASSFSWGNTDTQYF.

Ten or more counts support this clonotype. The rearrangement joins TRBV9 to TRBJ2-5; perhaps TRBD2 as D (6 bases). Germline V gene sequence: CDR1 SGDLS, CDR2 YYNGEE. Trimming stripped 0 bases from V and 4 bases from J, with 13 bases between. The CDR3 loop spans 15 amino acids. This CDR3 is CASSVEAAGRETQYF. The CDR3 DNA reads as TGTGCCAGCAGCGTAGAGGCGGCGGGACGAGAGACCCAGTACTTC.

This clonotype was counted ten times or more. CDR3 residues: CAIVTSSNTGELFF. For the CDR3, the DNA is TGTGCCATAGTGACTAGCTCCAACACCGGGGAGCTGTTTTTT. The V gene is TRBV11-2, the J gene TRBJ2-2; 7 nucleotides align to TRBD2. Per the germline V gene, CDR1 is SGHAT and CDR2 is FQNNGV. V was pared by 10 bases and J by 2 bases, with 7 bases of the junction left unmatched. The CDR3 extends over 14 amino acids. The full variable domain, in which reference TRBV11-2 and TRBJ2-2 provide the parts outside the CDR3, is EAGVAQSPRYKIIEKRQSVAFWCNPISGHATLYWYQQILGQGPKLLIQFQNNGVVDDSQLPKDRFSAERLKGVDSTLKIQPAKLEDSAVYLCAIVTSSNTGELFFGEGSRLTVL.

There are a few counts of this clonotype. The CDR3 spells CASSISGSGEQFF. CDR3 coding DNA: TGTGCCAGTAGTATCTCGGGAAGCGGTGAGCAGTTCTTC. This chain joins TRBV19 and TRBJ2-1, with a weak D call TRBD2 (5 bases). Germline lookup yields CDR1 LNHDA and CDR2 SQIVND (reference sequence). Trimming cost V 3 bases and J 9 bases, with 12 bases left between them. CDR3 size: 13 residues.

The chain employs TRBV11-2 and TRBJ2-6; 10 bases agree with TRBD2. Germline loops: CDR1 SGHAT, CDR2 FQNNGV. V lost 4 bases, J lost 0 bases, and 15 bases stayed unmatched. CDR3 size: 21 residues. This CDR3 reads CASSSGSRASGSSSGANVLTF. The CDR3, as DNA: TGTGCCAGCAGCTCCGGTTCGAGGGCTAGCGGGAGTAGCTCTGGGGCCAACGTCCTGACTTTC.

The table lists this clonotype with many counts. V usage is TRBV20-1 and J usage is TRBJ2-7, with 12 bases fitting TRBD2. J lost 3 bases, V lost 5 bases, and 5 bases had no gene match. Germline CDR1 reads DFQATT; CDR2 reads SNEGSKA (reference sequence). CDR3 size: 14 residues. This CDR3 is CSARLAGDFYEQYF. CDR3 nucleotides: TGCAGTGCTCGACTAGCGGGAGATTTCTACGAGCAGTACTTC.

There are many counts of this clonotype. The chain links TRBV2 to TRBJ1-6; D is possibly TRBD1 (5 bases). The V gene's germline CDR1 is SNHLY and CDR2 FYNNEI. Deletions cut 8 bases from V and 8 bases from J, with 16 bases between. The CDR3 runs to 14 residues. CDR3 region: CASVGLFRDSPLHF. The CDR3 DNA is TGTGCCAGCGTAGGGTTGTTCAGGGATTCACCCCTCCACTTT.